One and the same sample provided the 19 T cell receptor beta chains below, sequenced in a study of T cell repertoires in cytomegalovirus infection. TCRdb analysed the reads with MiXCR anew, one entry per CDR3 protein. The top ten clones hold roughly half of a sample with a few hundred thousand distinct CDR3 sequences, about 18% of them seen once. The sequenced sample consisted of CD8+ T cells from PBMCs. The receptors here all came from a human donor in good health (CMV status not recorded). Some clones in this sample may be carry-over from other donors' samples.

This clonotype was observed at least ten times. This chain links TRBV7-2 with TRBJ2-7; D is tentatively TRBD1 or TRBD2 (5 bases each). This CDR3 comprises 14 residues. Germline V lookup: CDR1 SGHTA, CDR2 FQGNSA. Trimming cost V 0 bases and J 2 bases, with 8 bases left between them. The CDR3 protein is CASSLAGDPYEQYF. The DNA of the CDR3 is TGTGCCAGCAGCTTAGCGGGGGATCCCTACGAGCAGTACTTC.

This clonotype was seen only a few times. DNA of the CDR3: TGTGCCAGCAGCCACGGTGGGGACGAGCAGTACTTC. This sequence encodes CASSHGGDEQYF. The chain carries TRBV7-9 and TRBJ2-7; D gene uncertain. The CDR3 contains 12 residues. V shed 5 bases and J shed 5 bases, with 10 bases lying between them. Per the germline V gene, CDR1 is SEHNR and CDR2 is FQNEAQ (reference sequence).

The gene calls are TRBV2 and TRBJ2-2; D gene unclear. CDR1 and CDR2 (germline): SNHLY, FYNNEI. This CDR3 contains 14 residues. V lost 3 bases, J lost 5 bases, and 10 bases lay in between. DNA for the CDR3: TGTGCCAGCAGTGACACTCGATTTACCGGGGAGCTGTTTTTT. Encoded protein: CASSDTRFTGELFF.

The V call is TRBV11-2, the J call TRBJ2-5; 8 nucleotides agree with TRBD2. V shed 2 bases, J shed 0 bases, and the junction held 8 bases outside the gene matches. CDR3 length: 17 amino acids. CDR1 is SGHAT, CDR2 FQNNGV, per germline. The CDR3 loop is CASSLSRRGGYQETQYF. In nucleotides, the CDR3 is TGTGCCAGCAGCTTAAGTCGCCGGGGGGGGTACCAAGAGACCCAGTACTTC.

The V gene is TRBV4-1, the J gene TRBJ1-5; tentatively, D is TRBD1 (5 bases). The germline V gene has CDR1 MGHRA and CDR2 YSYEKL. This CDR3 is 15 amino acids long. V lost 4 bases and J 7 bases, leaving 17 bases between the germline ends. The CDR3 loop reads CASSRGVTTYQPQHF. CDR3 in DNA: TGCGCCAGCAGCCGGGGGGTAACAACGTACCAGCCCCAGCATTTT.

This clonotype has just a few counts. The CDR3 region has the DNA TGTGCCAGCAGTTCAGGGGGTACGGGGCAGCCCCAGCATTTT. It yields the protein CASSSGGTGQPQHF. The chain combines TRBV28 with TRBJ1-5, with 7 bases fitting TRBD1. CDR1 is MDHEN, CDR2 SYDVKM, per germline. V shed 4 bases, J shed 7 bases, and the junction held 7 bases outside the gene matches. The CDR3 totals 14 residues.

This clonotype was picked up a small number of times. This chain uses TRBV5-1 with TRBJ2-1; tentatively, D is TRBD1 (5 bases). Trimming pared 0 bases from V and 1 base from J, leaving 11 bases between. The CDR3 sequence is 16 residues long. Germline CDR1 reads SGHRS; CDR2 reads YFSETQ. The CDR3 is CASSLAGLRSYNEQFF. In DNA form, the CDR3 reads TGCGCCAGCAGCTTGGCAGGGTTAAGATCCTACAATGAGCAGTTCTTC.

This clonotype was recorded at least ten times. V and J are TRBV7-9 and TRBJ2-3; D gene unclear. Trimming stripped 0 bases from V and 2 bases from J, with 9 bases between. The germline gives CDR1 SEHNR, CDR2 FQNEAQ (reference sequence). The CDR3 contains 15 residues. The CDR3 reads CASSLAQVYTDTQYF. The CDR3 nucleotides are TGTGCCAGCAGCTTAGCGCAGGTCTACACAGATACGCAGTATTTT.

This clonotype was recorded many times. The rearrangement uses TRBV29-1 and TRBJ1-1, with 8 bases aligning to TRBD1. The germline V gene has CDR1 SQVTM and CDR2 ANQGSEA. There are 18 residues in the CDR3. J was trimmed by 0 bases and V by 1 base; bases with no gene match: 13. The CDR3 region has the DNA TGCAGCGTTGAAGGAGTTTGGACAGGGCTCTCTATGAACACTGAAGCTTTCTTT. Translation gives CSVEGVWTGLSMNTEAFF.

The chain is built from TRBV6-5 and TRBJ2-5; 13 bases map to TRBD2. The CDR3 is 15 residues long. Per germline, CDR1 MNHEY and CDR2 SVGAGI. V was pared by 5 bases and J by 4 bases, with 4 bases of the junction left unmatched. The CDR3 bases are TGTGCCAGCAGTGAAGGACTAGCGGGGGTAGAGACCCAGTACTTC. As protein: CASSEGLAGVETQYF.

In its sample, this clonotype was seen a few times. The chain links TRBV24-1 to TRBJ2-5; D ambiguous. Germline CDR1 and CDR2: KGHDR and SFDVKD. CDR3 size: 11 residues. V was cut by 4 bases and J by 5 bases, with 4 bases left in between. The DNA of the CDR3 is TGTGCCACCAGTGACGGGGAGACCCAGTACTTC. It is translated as CATSDGETQYF.

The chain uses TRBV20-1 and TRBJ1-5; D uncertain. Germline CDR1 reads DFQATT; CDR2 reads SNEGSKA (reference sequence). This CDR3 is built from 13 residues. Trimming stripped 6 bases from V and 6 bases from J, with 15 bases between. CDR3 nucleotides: TGCAGTGCCCCTACGGGGTTTGGTCAGCCCCAGCATTTT. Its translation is CSAPTGFGQPQHF.

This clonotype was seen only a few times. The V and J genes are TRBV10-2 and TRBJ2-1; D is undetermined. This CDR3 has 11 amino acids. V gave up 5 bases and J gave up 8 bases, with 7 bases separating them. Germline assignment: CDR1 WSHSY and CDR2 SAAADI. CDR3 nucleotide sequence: TGCGCCAGCAGTCAGTGGGATGAGCAGTTCTTC. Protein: CASSQWDEQFF.

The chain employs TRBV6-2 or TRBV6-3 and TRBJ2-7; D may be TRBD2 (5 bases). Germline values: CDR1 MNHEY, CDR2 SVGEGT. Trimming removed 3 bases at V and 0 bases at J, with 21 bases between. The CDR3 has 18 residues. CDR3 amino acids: CASSYNLLLGEYSYEQYF. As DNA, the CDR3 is TGTGCCAGCAGTTATAATCTCCTGCTTGGGGAGTACTCCTACGAGCAGTACTTC.

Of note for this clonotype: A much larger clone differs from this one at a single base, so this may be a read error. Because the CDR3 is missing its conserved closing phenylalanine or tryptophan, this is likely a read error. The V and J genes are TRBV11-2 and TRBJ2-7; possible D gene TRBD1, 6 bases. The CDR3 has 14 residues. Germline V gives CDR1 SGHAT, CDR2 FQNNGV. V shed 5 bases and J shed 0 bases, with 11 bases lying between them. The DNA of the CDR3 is TGTGCCAGCAGCCTGGGGACATTCTCCTACGAGCAGTACATC. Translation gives CASSLGTFSYEQYI.

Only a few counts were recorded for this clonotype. CDR3 coding DNA: TGTGCCAGCAGTTACGGACGGGGGACAGGCACGACCGGGGAGCTGTTTTTT. It translates to CASSYGRGTGTTGELFF. The genes are TRBV6-5 and TRBJ2-2; TRBD1 agrees at 8 bases. Germline V lookup: CDR1 MNHEY, CDR2 SVGAGI. The CDR3 loop spans 17 amino acids. Trimming took 2 bases from V and 5 from J; bases not matched to a gene: 10.

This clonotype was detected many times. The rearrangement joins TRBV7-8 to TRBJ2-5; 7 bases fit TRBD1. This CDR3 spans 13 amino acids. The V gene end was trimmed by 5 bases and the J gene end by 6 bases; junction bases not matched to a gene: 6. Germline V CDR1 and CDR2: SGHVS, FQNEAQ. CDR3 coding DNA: TGTGCCAGCAGCCGAACAGGGGAAAAGACCCAGTACTTC. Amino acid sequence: CASSRTGEKTQYF.

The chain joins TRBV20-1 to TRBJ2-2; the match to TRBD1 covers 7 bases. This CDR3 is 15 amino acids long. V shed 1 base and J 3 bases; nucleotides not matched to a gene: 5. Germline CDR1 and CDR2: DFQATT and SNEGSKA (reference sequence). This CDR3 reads CSARVRGLYTGELFF. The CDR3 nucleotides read TGCAGTGCTAGAGTTAGGGGGCTGTACACCGGGGAGCTGTTTTTT.

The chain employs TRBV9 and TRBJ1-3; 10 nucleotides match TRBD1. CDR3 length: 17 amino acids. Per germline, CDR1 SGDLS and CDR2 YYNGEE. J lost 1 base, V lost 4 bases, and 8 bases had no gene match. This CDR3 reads CASSPRDRGSSGNTIYF. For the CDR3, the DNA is TGTGCCAGCAGCCCCCGGGACAGGGGTTCATCTGGAAACACCATATATTTT.